The present entry profiles one T cell receptor (beta chain) with its context. Unsorted samples, those not sorted, used some 90 million PBMCs for genomic DNA. The sample is drawn from a study of shared clonotypes between healthy human individuals. Whole-study context: The cohort comprised a couple of women and a few men. Their ages spanned 18 to 49 years.

This CDR3 has 15 residues. CDR1 and CDR2 from the germline V gene are SGDLS and YYNGEE. Under the authors' procedure: Filtering was not the same, since immunoSEQ gave junction-only sequences without quality scores. Produced via immunoSEQ multiplex PCR; TCRdb's table is partial and in-frame only. The V and J calls and clone size were taken over from that table, and D and trimming were inferred from the DNA. The table lists about 600,000 clones, roughly four fifths of them singletons, with 9.5% to 15% in the top ten. The rearrangement joins TRBV9 to TRBJ2-5; weak D call: TRBD2 (5 bases). Gene TRBJ2-7 matches the end of the DNA better, so the J call may be wrong. The sample comprised PBMCs. This receptor was taken from a woman aged 40 to 50 in good health. Some clones in this sample may be carry-over from other donors' samples. The CDR3 region has the DNA TGTGCCAGCAGCGTAGGAGGGTCCCTCTCCTACGAGCAGTACTTC. It is translated as CASSVGGSLSYEQYF.